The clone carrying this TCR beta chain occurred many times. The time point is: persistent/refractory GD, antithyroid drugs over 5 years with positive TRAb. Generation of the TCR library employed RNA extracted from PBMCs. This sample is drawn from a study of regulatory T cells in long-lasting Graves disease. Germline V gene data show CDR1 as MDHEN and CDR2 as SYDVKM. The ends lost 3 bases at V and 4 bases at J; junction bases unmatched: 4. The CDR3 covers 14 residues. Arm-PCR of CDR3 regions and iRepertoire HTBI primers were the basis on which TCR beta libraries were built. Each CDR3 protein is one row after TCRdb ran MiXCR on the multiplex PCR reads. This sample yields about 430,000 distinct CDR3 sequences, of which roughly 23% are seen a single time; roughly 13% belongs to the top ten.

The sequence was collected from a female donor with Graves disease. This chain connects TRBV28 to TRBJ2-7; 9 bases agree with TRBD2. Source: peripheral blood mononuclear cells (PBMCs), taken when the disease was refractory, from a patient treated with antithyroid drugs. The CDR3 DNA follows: TGTGCCAGCAGTTTGGGACTAGCAGAGTACGAGCAGTACTTC. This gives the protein CASSLGLAEYEQYF.